This entry lists 25 T cell receptor beta chains sequenced from one sample in a study of blood T cell repertoires in COVID-19. Produced via immunoSEQ multiplex PCR; TCRdb's table is partial and in-frame only. The data hold about 230,000 clones, with under 85% observed a single time. Material for sequencing was peripheral blood. These receptors were collected from a woman aged 25 to 39 with COVID-19, enrolled during active disease.

The chain combines TRBV14 with TRBJ2-3; TRBD1 might be the D (5 bases). V lost 4 bases to trimming and J lost 2 bases, with 13 bases between them. This CDR3 region has 15 residues. Germline loops: CDR1 SGHDN, CDR2 FVKESK. The CDR3 loop reads CASSRLDRDTDTQYF. The CDR3 DNA reads TGTGCCAGCAGCCGTTTAGACAGAGACACAGATACGCAGTATTTT.

The V call is TRBV5-4, the J call TRBJ1-6; 8 bases align to TRBD1. The J segment lost 3 bases and the V segment lost 4 bases, leaving 9 bases of the junction unmatched. Germline CDR1 is SGHNT and CDR2 is YYREEE (reference sequence). This CDR3 contains 17 residues. DNA of the CDR3: TGTGCCAGCAGCATAACCCTGACAGGGGACTATAATTCACCCCTCCACTTT. As protein: CASSITLTGDYNSPLHF.

The chain uses TRBV28 and TRBJ2-2; 8 nucleotides agree with TRBD1. This CDR3 comprises 17 residues. Germline V gives CDR1 MDHEN, CDR2 SYDVKM. V trimming: 4 bases; J trimming: 3 bases; junction bases outside the gene matches: 10. For the CDR3, the DNA is TGTGCCAGCAGTTCCCCTATGGACAGGGCTTACACCGGGGAGCTGTTTTTT. Protein: CASSSPMDRAYTGELFF.

V and J are TRBV6-5 and TRBJ1-1; 8 positions match TRBD1. V shed 0 bases and J 0 bases; nucleotides not matched to a gene: 0. The CDR3 is 15 amino acids. The germline gives CDR1 MNHEY, CDR2 SVGAGI. CDR3 nucleotide sequence: TGTGCCAGCAGTTACTCGACAGGGGTGAACACTGAAGCTTTCTTT. Protein: CASSYSTGVNTEAFF.

The DNA for the CDR3 is TGTGCCAGCAGCCCAACCCTAGGATCCGGGACTAGCGGGACCGACGAGCAGTACTTC. The encoded protein is CASSPTLGSGTSGTDEQYF. V usage is TRBV11-2 and J usage is TRBJ2-7, with 13 positions matching TRBD2. Germline loops: CDR1 SGHAT, CDR2 FQNNGV. The CDR3 runs 19 residues. The V gene end was trimmed by 5 bases and the J gene end by 5 bases; junction bases not matched to a gene: 18.

The V call is TRBV2, the J call TRBJ1-2; the match to TRBD1 covers 10 bases. The length of the CDR3 is 19 residues. CDR1 SNHLY and CDR2 FYNNEI come from the germline V gene. J was trimmed by 2 bases and V by 4 bases; bases with no gene match: 16. The CDR3 here is CASSGWGPGQGSLNYGYTF. CDR3 DNA: TGTGCCAGCAGTGGGTGGGGGCCGGGACAGGGGTCTTTAAACTATGGCTACACCTTC.

This chain links TRBV19 with TRBJ1-1, with TRBD1 as a possible D gene (6 bases). V lost 0 bases and J lost 7, with 21 bases in between. The CDR3 spans 17 residues. In germline, CDR1 is LNHDA, CDR2 SQIVND (reference sequence). In nucleotides, the CDR3 is TGTGCCAGTAGTATAGAGGTAAATACAGGGAAGGGAAATGAAGCTTTCTTT. As protein: CASSIEVNTGKGNEAFF.

This clone was seen just once. V usage is TRBV6-6 and J usage is TRBJ1-5; possibly TRBD1 for D (5 bases). Trimming took off 3 bases at V and 1 base at J, with 13 bases between the two ends. Germline CDR1 reads MNHNY; CDR2 reads SVGAGI (reference sequence). The CDR3 is 16 amino acids. The CDR3 protein is CASSYISGGSNQPQHF. Written as DNA, the CDR3 is TGTGCCAGCAGTTATATCTCGGGGGGGAGCAATCAGCCCCAGCATTTT.

This chain links TRBV7-6 with TRBJ1-3; D might be TRBD1 (6 bases). The germline CDR1 and CDR2 sequences are SGHVS and FNYEAQ. Trimming removed 5 bases from V and 0 bases from J, with 14 bases in between. CDR3 length equals 16 residues. CDR3 loop: CASSLRQASSGNTIYF. CDR3 in DNA: TGTGCCAGCAGCCTTAGACAGGCGAGCTCTGGAAACACCATATATTTT.

This rearrangement joins TRBV5-1 to TRBJ1-1; D is unresolved. Germline loops: CDR1 SGHRS, CDR2 YFSETQ. This CDR3 has 17 residues. V was shortened by 0 bases and J by 0 bases, with 15 bases between the two germline ends. In DNA form, the CDR3 reads TGCGCCAGCAGCTTGGTAGACCCGGGAGCCATGAACACTGAAGCTTTCTTT. This codes for CASSLVDPGAMNTEAFF.

J is TRBJ2-5 and V is TRBV7-9; TRBD2 aligns across 8 bases. Germline V gives CDR1 SEHNR, CDR2 FQNEAQ (reference sequence). With V trimmed by 2 bases and J by 5 bases, 7 bases remained unmatched. The CDR3 spans 15 residues. In DNA form, the CDR3 reads TGTGCCAGCAGCTTAACCCAAGCGGGAGCGGAGACCCAGTACTTC. This encodes CASSLTQAGAETQYF.

The chain has TRBV28 and TRBJ2-3; maybe TRBD2 (5 bases). CDR1 and CDR2 from the germline V gene are MDHEN and SYDVKM. The CDR3 sequence is 15 residues long. V was clipped by 5 bases and J by 1 base, with 13 bases between them. DNA for the CDR3: TGTGCCAGCAGTCCCCCCGGACTGGGCACAGATACGCAGTATTTT. The encoded protein is CASSPPGLGTDTQYF.

The rearrangement links TRBV3-1 (or the pseudogene TRBV3-2) to TRBJ1-1; 8 nucleotides align to TRBD1. Germline lookup yields CDR1 LGHDT and CDR2 YNNKEL (reference sequence). The CDR3 is 16 amino acids. V lost 1 base to trimming and J lost 5 bases; unmatched junction nucleotides: 9. CDR3 in amino acids: CASSQGLQGGSTEAFF. The CDR3 DNA reads as TGTGCCAGCAGCCAAGGCCTACAGGGGGGATCTACTGAAGCTTTCTTT.

The genes are TRBV24-1 and TRBJ2-2, with TRBD1 identical over 7 bases. CDR3 length: 16 residues. The junction had 4 bases not matched to a gene; V was cut back by 0 bases and J by 4 bases. Germline CDR1 and CDR2: KGHDR and SFDVKD. The CDR3 here is CATSDLPRTGTGELFF. Written as DNA, the CDR3 is TGTGCCACCAGTGATTTGCCTAGGACAGGCACCGGGGAGCTGTTTTTT.

J is TRBJ1-1 and V is TRBV18, with 7 bases lining up with TRBD1. CDR3 length equals 13 residues. CDR1 and CDR2 (germline): KGHSH, LQKENI. V lost 3 bases and J lost 11; bases outside the gene matches: 9. In DNA, the CDR3 is TGTGCCAGCTCACCCCTAGAGGGACAGAAGGCTTTCTTT. It codes for CASSPLEGQKAFF.

The chain uses TRBV27 and TRBJ2-3; 8 bases fit TRBD1. From germline, CDR1 is MNHEY and CDR2 SMNVEV (reference sequence). This CDR3 region has 16 residues. V shed 0 bases, J shed 2 bases, and the junction held 4 bases outside the gene matches. The CDR3 DNA follows: TGTGCCAGCAGTTTATCGGCAGGGGGCTTCACAGATACGCAGTATTTT. Protein product: CASSLSAGGFTDTQYF.

The chain links TRBV6-1 to TRBJ2-3; D may be TRBD2 (5 bases). The CDR3 runs 16 residues. V was cut by 2 bases and J by 0 bases, with 12 bases left in between. Germline CDR1 is MNHNS and CDR2 is SASEGT. The CDR3 region is CASSEIQRGSTDTQYF. The CDR3 coding sequence is TGTGCCAGCAGTGAAATTCAACGGGGTAGCACAGATACGCAGTATTTT.

This clone turned up a few times. The chain has TRBV6-6 and TRBJ1-1; unclear D gene. Germline lookup yields CDR1 MNHNY and CDR2 SVGAGI (reference sequence). The V end was cut by 5 bases, the J end by 3 bases, with 4 bases between. This CDR3 spans 11 amino acids. The CDR3 loop is CASSPDTEAFF. DNA for the CDR3: TGTGCCAGCAGTCCAGACACTGAAGCTTTCTTT.

This chain joins TRBV5-4 and TRBJ2-5; tentatively, D is TRBD2 (6 bases). The germline V gene has CDR1 SGHNT and CDR2 YYREEE (reference sequence). The ends were cut back, 0 bases at V and 4 bases at J, with 16 bases in the middle. The CDR3 sequence is 16 residues long. For the CDR3, the DNA is TGTGCCAGCAGCTTGGAGGCAGGGCGTAGCGGAGAGACCCAGTACTTC. Protein: CASSLEAGRSGETQYF.

V gene TRBV4-2 combines with J gene TRBJ1-5; 7 bases fit TRBD1. The CDR3 covers 15 residues. CDR1 and CDR2 from the germline V gene are LGHNA and YNFKEQ. J was trimmed by 7 bases and V by 5 bases; bases with no gene match: 11. CDR3 residues: CASSAQQGGEQPQHF. CDR3 nucleotide sequence: TGTGCCAGCAGCGCCCAGCAGGGGGGCGAACAGCCCCAGCATTTT.

The J gene is TRBJ1-2, the V gene TRBV6-5, with D maybe TRBD1 (5 bases). The CDR3 runs to 12 residues. Germline values: CDR1 MNHEY, CDR2 SVGAGI. Trimming shortened V by 8 bases and J by 5 bases, and 12 bases separated the two germline ends. The CDR3: CASGRGGYGYTF. CDR3 nucleotide sequence: TGTGCCAGCGGGAGGGGAGGATATGGCTACACCTTC.

CDR3 loop: CASSQSITGGKYYGYTF. As DNA, the CDR3 is TGCGCCAGCAGCCAATCTATCACAGGGGGCAAGTACTATGGCTACACCTTC. The chain combines TRBV4-3 with TRBJ1-2; 9 nucleotides agree with TRBD1. Germline loops: CDR1 LGHNA, CDR2 YSLEER. Germline trimming cut 2 bases from V and 3 bases from J; bases unmatched to any gene: 10. This CDR3 has 17 amino acids.

The CDR3 loop reads CASSDRGTRYEQYF. The CDR3 region has the DNA TGTGCCAGCAGCGACAGGGGGACCCGCTACGAGCAGTACTTC. The J gene is TRBJ2-7, the V gene TRBV6-5, with TRBD1 matching 9 bases. Germline-derived CDR1 and CDR2 are MNHEY and SVGAGI. The V segment lost 6 bases and the J segment 3 bases; nucleotides outside the gene matches: 6. This CDR3 contains 14 residues.

The CDR3 is CASSLELAGGRDTQYF. The DNA for the CDR3 is TGTGCCAGCAGCTTAGAACTAGCGGGGGGGCGGGATACGCAGTATTTT. V is TRBV7-2 and J is TRBJ2-3; 13 bases match TRBD2. Germline-derived CDR1 and CDR2 are SGHTA and FQGNSA. The CDR3 extends over 16 amino acids. With 1 base clipped from V and 6 bases from J, the junction kept 4 bases outside the gene matches.

This clone appeared a single time. The chain has TRBV9 and TRBJ1-2; tentatively, D is TRBD1 (5 bases). This CDR3 is built from 14 residues. The germline V gene encodes CDR1 SGDLS and CDR2 YYNGEE. V shed 0 bases and J shed 3 bases, with 9 bases lying between them. The chain's CDR3 is CASSVVGADYGYTF. CDR3 in DNA: TGTGCCAGCAGCGTAGTTGGGGCGGACTATGGCTACACCTTC.